These T cell receptor beta chains were read from a single sample in a study of blood T cell repertoires in COVID-19. Using immunoSEQ multiplex PCR, the repertoire was profiled, and TCRdb retains in-frame clones only, with some absent. Among some 200,000 clones listed, approximately 87% were seen once. The sample was peripheral blood. These receptors were obtained from a woman aged 65 to 85 with acute or convalescent COVID-19. The CDR3 runs from the conserved cysteine through the conserved F or W. A D gene is named only where the DNA matches it firmly. A row's size may be missing; if present it is once, few, many or a size class.

-,TRBV7-2,TRBJ2-7,TRBD1,TGTGCCAGCAGCCTAGAATGGGACAGGGCCTACGAGCAGTACTTC,CASSLEWDRAYEQYF
-,TRBV2,TRBJ1-2,-,TGTGCCAGCAGTGAAACCTGGGAGCGGGATCCAAACTTC,CASSETWERDPNF
few,TRBV12-3/TRBV12-4,TRBJ2-7,TRBD1,TGTGCCAGCAGATGGACAGGTAACTACGAGCAGTACTTC,CASRWTGNYEQYF
-,TRBV3-1/TRBV3-2,TRBJ1-3,-,TGTGCCAGCAGCCAACAGGGGAACACCATATATTTT,CASSQQGNTIYF
-,TRBV6-4,TRBJ2-3,-,TGTGCCAGCAGTCCGACAGGACGTACAGATACGCAGTATTTT,CASSPTGRTDTQYF
-,TRBV6-5,TRBJ1-2,-,TGTGCCAGCACGAGGGCCCTCGACTATGGCTACACCTTC,CASTRALDYGYTF
-,TRBV2,TRBJ2-2,TRBD1,TGTGCCAGCAGGGGGGGGACAGGGAGCACCGGGGAGCTGTTTTTT,CASRGGTGSTGELFF
-,TRBV7-8,TRBJ1-1,-,TGTGCCAGCAGACCCCGGGGATCCCTTGGGACTGAAGCTTTCTTT,CASRPRGSLGTEAFF
-,TRBV6-5,TRBJ1-1,-,TGTGCCAGCAACAGGGATAGGACTGAAGCTTTCTTT,CASNRDRTEAFF
few,TRBV11-3,TRBJ2-7,-,TGTGCCAGCAGCTTAGCGGCAGGATCCTACGAGCAGTACTTC,CASSLAAGSYEQYF
-,TRBV6-5,TRBJ2-5,-,TGTGCCAGCAGTTACGCCCCCGGGGAGACCCAGTACTTC,CASSYAPGETQYF
-,TRBV12-3/TRBV12-4,TRBJ2-7,-,TGTGCCAGCAGTTTGCGGACTCCTTACGAGCAGTACTTC,CASSLRTPYEQYF
-,TRBV11-3,TRBJ2-1,TRBD1,TGTGCCAGCAGCTCGACAGGGGTCTGGAATGAGCAGTTCTTC,CASSSTGVWNEQFF
-,TRBV20-1,TRBJ2-1,TRBD1,TGCAGTGCTAGAGTTAGGGGGCAGCAGTTCTTC,CSARVRGQQFF
once,TRBV9,TRBJ2-5,-,TGTGCCAGCAGCGTAGCTTTTTGGGACACCTCCCAAGAGACCCAGTACTTC,CASSVAFWDTSQETQYF
-,TRBV5-4,TRBJ1-1,-,TGTGCCAGCAGCTTGGGGTCTCGGGACACTGAAGCTTTCTTT,CASSLGSRDTEAFF
once,TRBV28,TRBJ1-5,-,TGTGCCAGCAGTTCTCTGGGACTCCCGGATCAGCCCCAGCATTTT,CASSSLGLPDQPQHF
-,TRBV25-1,TRBJ1-4,TRBD1,TGTGCCAGCAGTGGTCGGGACAGGGGGCGAAATGAAAAACTGTTTTTT,CASSGRDRGRNEKLFF
-,TRBV19,TRBJ2-3,TRBD2,TGTGCCAGTACCATGGGACTAGCGGGAGTGGGAGATACGCAGTATTTT,CASTMGLAGVGDTQYF
-,TRBV28,TRBJ2-7,-,TGTGCCAGCAGCCGTGTCGGGGGTGGCGGGGAGCAGTACTTC,CASSRVGGGGEQYF
few,TRBV24-1,TRBJ2-2,-,TGTGCCACCAGTGATTTCGGCCCAGGCAACACCGGGGAGCTGTTTTTT,CATSDFGPGNTGELFF
-,TRBV19,TRBJ1-5,-,TGTGCCAGTAGTATACAGGGCTCATGGCAGCCCCAGCATTTT,CASSIQGSWQPQHF
-,TRBV4-1,TRBJ1-1,TRBD1,TGCGCCAGCAGCCGATCGGGCGGGACAGGGCCGGGAATGAACACTGAAGCTTTCTTT,CASSRSGGTGPGMNTEAFF
few,TRBV5-1,TRBJ1-5,-,TGCGCCAGCAGCCGGGAGGGGACCCTGAATCAGCCCCAGCATTTT,CASSREGTLNQPQHF
-,TRBV7-9,TRBJ2-1,-,TGTGCCAGCAGCTTAAGCGAGGTCAGCAATGAGCAGTTCTTC,CASSLSEVSNEQFF
-,TRBV7-2,TRBJ2-2,TRBD1,TGTGCCAGCAGCCTGCGGACAGGGGGCTCAAGCGGGGAGCTGTTTTTT,CASSLRTGGSSGELFF
-,TRBV5-1,TRBJ1-5,-,TGCGCCAGCAGACCACAGGTTGTACCCAATCAGCCCCAGCATTTT,CASRPQVVPNQPQHF
-,TRBV5-4,TRBJ2-1,-,TGTGCCAGCAGCCCTCCTAGAGCCCCCTACAATGAGCAGTTCTTC,CASSPPRAPYNEQFF
-,TRBV6-5,TRBJ1-1,-,TGTGCCAGCAGTTACTCGAGAATCGGGGGGCGAGAAGCTTTCTTT,CASSYSRIGGREAFF
-,TRBV7-2,TRBJ1-1,-,TGTGCCAGCAGCAGGGGTGGCACTGAAGCTTTCTTT,CASSRGGTEAFF
-,TRBV7-9,TRBJ2-3,TRBD2,TGTGCCAGCAGCCACCCTGGGCGGGGGGGTGGAGATACGCAGTATTTT,CASSHPGRGGGDTQYF
-,TRBV3-1/TRBV3-2,TRBJ1-5,-,TGTGCCAGCAGCGAAGGGGTTCGGGGTCGCAATCAGCCCCAGCATTTT,CASSEGVRGRNQPQHF
-,TRBV3-1/TRBV3-2,TRBJ1-1,TRBD1,TGTGCCAGCAGCCCCTTCTCAGGACAGGGAGTCTTCACTGAAGCTTTCTTT,CASSPFSGQGVFTEAFF
-,TRBV9,TRBJ2-2,TRBD2,TGTGCCAGCAGCGTAAATTGGGCTAGCGGGAGCGCCGGGGAGCTGTTTTTT,CASSVNWASGSAGELFF
-,TRBV5-8,TRBJ1-5,-,TGTGCCAGCAGCTTGGGGCAGGGGCGAAATAGCAATCAGCCCCAGCATTTT,CASSLGQGRNSNQPQHF
-,TRBV4-1,TRBJ2-1,-,TGCGCCAGCAGCCAAGACCCCACGGGATTTTACAATGAGCAGTTCTTC,CASSQDPTGFYNEQFF
-,TRBV12-5,TRBJ1-5,-,TGTGCTAGTGGTTTGCGTCAGCCCCAGCATTTT,CASGLRQPQHF
-,TRBV19,TRBJ1-1,-,TGTGCCAGTAGAGCAGGGAGGCTGAACACTGAAGCTTTCTTT,CASRAGRLNTEAFF
few,TRBV6-6,TRBJ2-3,-,TGTGCCAGCAGTTCGGGGTGGGCGAGCACAGATACGCAGTATTTT,CASSSGWASTDTQYF
-,TRBV7-8,TRBJ2-1,-,TGTGCCAGCAGCTTAGCGGGGGGGCCCTATGAGCAGTTCTTC,CASSLAGGPYEQFF
-,TRBV5-4,TRBJ2-3,-,TGTGCCAGCAGCCCGGATGGGCCCGCAGATACGCAGTATTTT,CASSPDGPADTQYF
once,TRBV5-1,TRBJ2-5,-,TGCGCCAGCAGCCTTGTGGGGCCAGGTGAGACCCAGTACTTC,CASSLVGPGETQYF
-,TRBV14,TRBJ2-1,-,TGTGCCAGCAGCCAAGATCGAGGGGGGGCAGCCGAGCAGTTCTTC,CASSQDRGGAAEQFF
-,TRBV24-1,TRBJ2-1,TRBD1,TGTGCCACCAGTGATCCTGGACAGGGGGCAGGGAGCTCCTACAATGAGCAGTTCTTC,CATSDPGQGAGSSYNEQFF
-,TRBV12-3/TRBV12-4,TRBJ1-3,-,TGTGCCAGCAGTTATCGGGGAGGAAACACCATATATTTT,CASSYRGGNTIYF
-,TRBV6-2/TRBV6-3,TRBJ1-5,-,TGTGCCAGCAGTTCCCATGGAACGGGGAAGCCCCAGCATTTT,CASSSHGTGKPQHF
-,TRBV6-6,TRBJ1-5,TRBD1,TGTGCCAGCAGCTCCAGGGGGACGGGCAATCAGCCCCAGCATTTT,CASSSRGTGNQPQHF
-,TRBV11-3,TRBJ2-5,TRBD2,TGTGCCAGCAGCTTAGGGCCAGCGGGAAACCAAGAGACCCAGTACTTC,CASSLGPAGNQETQYF
-,TRBV12-5,TRBJ2-5,-,TGTGCTAGTGGTGGGGGGATTGCCCGGCAAGAGACCCAGTACTTC,CASGGGIARQETQYF
once,TRBV7-2,TRBJ1-6,TRBD1,TGTGCCAGCAGCGATAGGGACAGGCATTCACCCCTCCACTTT,CASSDRDRHSPLHF
once,TRBV10-3,TRBJ1-2,-,TGTGCCACTTCCTACGGACAGCTTAACTATGGCTACACCTTC,CATSYGQLNYGYTF
-,TRBV9,TRBJ2-3,TRBD2,TGTGCCAGCAGCGATCAAGCGGGAGGGCTGGAAGATACGCAGTATTTT,CASSDQAGGLEDTQYF
-,TRBV11-3,TRBJ2-3,-,TGTGCCAGCAGGGAGGACCCCACAGATACGCAGTATTTT,CASREDPTDTQYF
-,TRBV24-1,TRBJ2-7,-,TGTGCCACCAGTGATGACAGGAGCCCCTACGAGCAGTACTTC,CATSDDRSPYEQYF